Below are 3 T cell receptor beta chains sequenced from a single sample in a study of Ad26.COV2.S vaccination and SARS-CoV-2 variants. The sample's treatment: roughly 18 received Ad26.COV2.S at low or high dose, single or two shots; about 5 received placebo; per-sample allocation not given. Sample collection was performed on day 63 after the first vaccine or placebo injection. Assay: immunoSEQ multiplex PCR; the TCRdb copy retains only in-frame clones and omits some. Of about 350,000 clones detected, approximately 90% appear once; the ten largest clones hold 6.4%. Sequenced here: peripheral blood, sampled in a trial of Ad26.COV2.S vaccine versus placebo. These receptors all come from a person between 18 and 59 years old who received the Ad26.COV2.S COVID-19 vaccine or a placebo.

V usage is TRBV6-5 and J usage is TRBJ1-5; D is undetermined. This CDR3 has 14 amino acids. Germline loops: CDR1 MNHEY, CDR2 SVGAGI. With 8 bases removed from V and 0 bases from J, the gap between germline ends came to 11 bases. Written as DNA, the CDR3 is TGTGCCAGCCGAGGACGGATTAGCAATCAGCCCCAGCATTTT. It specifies CASRGRISNQPQHF.

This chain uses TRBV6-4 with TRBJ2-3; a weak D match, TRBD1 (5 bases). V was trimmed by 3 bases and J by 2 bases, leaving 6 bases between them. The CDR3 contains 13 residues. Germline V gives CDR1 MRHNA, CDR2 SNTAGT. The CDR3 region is CASSEGHTDTQYF. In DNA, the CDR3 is TGTGCCAGCAGTGAGGGGCACACAGATACGCAGTATTTT.

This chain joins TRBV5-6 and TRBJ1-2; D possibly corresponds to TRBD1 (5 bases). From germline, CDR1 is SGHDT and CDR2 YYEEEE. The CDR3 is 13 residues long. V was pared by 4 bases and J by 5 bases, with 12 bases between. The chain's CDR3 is CASSVQGEYGYTF. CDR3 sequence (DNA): TGTGCCAGCAGCGTCCAAGGGGAATATGGCTACACCTTC.